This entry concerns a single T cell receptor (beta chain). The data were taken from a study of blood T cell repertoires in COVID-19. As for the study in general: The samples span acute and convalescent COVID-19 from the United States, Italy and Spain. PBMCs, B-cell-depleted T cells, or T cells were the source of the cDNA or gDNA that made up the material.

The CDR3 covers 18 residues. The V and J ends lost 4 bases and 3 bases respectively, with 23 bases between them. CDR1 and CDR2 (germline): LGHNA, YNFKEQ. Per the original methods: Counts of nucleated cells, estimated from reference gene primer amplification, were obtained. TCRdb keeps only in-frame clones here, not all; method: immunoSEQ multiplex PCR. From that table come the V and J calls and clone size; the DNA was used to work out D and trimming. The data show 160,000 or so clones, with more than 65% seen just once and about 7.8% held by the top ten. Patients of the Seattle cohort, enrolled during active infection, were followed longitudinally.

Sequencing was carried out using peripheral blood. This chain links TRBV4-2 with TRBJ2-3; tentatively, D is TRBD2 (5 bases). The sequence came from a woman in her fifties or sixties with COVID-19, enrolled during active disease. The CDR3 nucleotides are TGTGCCAGCAGCCCGGCAATTGGGAGCGAAAAAGGTACAGATACGCAGTATTTT. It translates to CASSPAIGSEKGTDTQYF.